This T cell receptor (beta chain) was identified during a study of T cell responses to AZD1222 COVID-19 vaccine. The length of the CDR3 is 16 residues. The ends lost 2 bases at V and 5 bases at J; junction bases unmatched: 6. Per the germline V gene, CDR1 is SQVTM and CDR2 is ANQGSEA. The protocol was immunoSEQ multiplex PCR, while the TCRdb copy is restricted to in-frame clones and leaves out a portion. Among approximately 180,000 clones listed, approximately 90% were seen once. This receptor was identified in an adult who received the AZD1222 COVID-19 vaccine. The gene calls are TRBV29-1 and TRBJ2-5; 15 bases map to TRBD2. The starting material was peripheral blood, obtained 28 days after the second AZD1222 dose. The CDR3 nucleotides read TGCAGCGTTGAACCAGGACTAGCGGGAGGGTGGGAGACCCAGTACTTC. Its translation: CSVEPGLAGGWETQYF.